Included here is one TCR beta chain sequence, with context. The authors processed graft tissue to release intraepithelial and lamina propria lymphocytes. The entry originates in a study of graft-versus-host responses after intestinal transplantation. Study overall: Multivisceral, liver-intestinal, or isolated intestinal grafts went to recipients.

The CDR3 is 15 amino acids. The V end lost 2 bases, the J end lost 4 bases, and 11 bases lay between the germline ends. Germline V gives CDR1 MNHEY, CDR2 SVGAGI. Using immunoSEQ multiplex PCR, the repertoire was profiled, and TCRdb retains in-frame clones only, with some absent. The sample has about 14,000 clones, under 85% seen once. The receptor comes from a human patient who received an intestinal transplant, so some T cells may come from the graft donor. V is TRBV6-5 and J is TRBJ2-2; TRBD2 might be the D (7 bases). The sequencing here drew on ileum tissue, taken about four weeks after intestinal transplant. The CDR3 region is CASSYAGAGTGELFF. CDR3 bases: TGTGCCAGCAGTTACGCGGGGGCGGGCACCGGGGAGCTGTTTTTT.